This T cell receptor (beta chain) was identified during a study of T cell responses to AZD1222 COVID-19 vaccine (dated by TCRdb to the early 2020s). In terms of the full investigation: Because spike-specific TCR depth and breadth did not differ between the two schedules, AZD1222 recipients who got a second dose at roughly 4 weeks were pooled with those who got a second dose at roughly 12 weeks. TCR sequencing was performed for over 230 trial participants, of whom some 200 were given two doses of AZD1222 and approximately 25 were given two doses of MenACWY control vaccine. Trial participants were enrolled by age into 18-55, 56-69 and 70-plus year subgroups, with roughly 160, 29 and 62 TCR-sequenced participants respectively.

To note about this clone: Its target antigen remains unknown. One base away there is no much larger clone; base qualities are not given.

The meaning of the sample's time point label: baseline before first vaccination. Vaccinee samples came from UK trials COV001 and COV002, including a single-blind randomized controlled phase 2/3 trial of AZD1222 (ChAdOx1 nCoV-19) in healthy adults. For TCRbeta chain sequencing, PBMC samples from trial participants were taken at day 0 and at day 28 after the second dose. CDR1 and CDR2 (SGHVS, FQNEAQ) derive from the germline V gene. The V end loses 2 bases and the J end loses 7 bases, and a stretch of 9 bases separates them. Including cysteine and phenylalanine, the CDR3 has 14 amino acids. Only the CDR3 portion is preserved as DNA: 42 bases, with reading frame beginning at the first base. What the authors observed across the whole study: In the small 56-69-year group, the increase in depth fell short of significance, most likely because of low power. Spike-specific TCR breadth and depth rose significantly after two AZD1222 doses compared with day 0 and with MenACWY recipients. The vaccine-associated CD4 TCRs covered the entire spike protein, and the dominant responses fell in regions 160-218 and 743-854. Epitopes outside the regions mutated in the B.1.351 and B.1.1.7 variants were reportedly recognized by nearly half of the unique spike-specific TCRs. Most participants were white British and females outnumbered males, and the authors suggested that clonal diversity may have been underestimated. No day 14 peak-response samples were available, so repertoires were characterized only after the peak T cell response. Conclusions about previously exposed vaccinees were limited because only six AZD1222 recipients were SARS-CoV-2 seropositive at baseline.

The CDR3 regions of human TCRbeta chains were subjected to immunosequencing. On the study's bioinformatics: Repertoire TCRs were checked for matches against a reference library of SARS-CoV-2-specific TCRs that had been generated using the MIRA antigen-specificity platform. Breadth was defined as the fraction of unique TCRs that were SARS-CoV-2-associated, and depth was defined as the fraction of total T cells that were SARS-CoV-2-associated. Each spike-specific TCR was assigned to its reactive spike region and to a CD4 or CD8 class using the MIRA data. Log10-transformed breadth and depth values were compared by one-way ANOVA with Sidak's multiple comparisons tests. TCRdb holds this immuneACCESS table with in-frame rearrangements only. Some clones are missing; in checked studies, unresolved V genes explain under half, and the rest has no known cause. That table supplies the V and J calls and clone size; D and trimming were determined from the DNA. The sample table holds some 140,000 clones, of which around 89% were seen once. 3.1% of the sample is held by the ten biggest clonotypes.

In this chain, TRBV7-8 is recombined with TRBJ1-6, with no reliable assignment of the D segment. The receptor was isolated from an adult in good health. Sequenced material: peripheral blood, taken on day 0 of AZD1222 vaccination. For the CDR3, the sequence is CASSLTQLNSPLHF. The bases are TGTGCCAGCAGCTTAACACAGCTGAATTCACCCCTCCACTTT.